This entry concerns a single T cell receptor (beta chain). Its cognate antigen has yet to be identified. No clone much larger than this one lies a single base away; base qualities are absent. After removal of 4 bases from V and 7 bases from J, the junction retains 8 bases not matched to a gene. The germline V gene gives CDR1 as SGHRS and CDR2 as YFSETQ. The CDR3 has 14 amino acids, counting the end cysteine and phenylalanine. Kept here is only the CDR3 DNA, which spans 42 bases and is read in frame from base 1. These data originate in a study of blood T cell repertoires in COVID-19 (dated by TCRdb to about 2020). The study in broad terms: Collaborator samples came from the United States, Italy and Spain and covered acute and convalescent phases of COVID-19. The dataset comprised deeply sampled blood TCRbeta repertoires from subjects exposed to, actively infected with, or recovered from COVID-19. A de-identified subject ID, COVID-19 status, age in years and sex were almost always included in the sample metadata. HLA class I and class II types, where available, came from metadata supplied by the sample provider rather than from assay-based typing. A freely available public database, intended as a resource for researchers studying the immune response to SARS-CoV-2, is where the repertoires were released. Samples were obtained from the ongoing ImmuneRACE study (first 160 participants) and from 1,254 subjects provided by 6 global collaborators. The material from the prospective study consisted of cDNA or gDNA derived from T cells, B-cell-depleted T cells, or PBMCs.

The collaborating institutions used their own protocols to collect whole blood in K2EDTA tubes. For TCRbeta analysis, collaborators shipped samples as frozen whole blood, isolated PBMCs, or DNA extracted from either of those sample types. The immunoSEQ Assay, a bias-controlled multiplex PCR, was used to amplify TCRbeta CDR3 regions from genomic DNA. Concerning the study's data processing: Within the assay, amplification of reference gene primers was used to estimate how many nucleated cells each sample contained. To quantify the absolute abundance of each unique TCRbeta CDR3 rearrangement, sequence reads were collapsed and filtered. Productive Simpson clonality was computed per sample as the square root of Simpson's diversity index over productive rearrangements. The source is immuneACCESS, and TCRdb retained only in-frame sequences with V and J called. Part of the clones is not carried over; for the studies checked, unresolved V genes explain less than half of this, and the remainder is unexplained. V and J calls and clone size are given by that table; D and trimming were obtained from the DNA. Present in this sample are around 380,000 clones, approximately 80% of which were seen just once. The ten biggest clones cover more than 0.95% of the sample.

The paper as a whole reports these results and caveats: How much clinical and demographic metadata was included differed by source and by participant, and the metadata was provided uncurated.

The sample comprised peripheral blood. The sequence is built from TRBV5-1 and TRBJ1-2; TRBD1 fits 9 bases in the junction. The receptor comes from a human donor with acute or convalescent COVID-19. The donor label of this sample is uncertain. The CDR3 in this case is CASSPGTGTSGYTF. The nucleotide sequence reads TGCGCCAGCAGCCCCGGGACAGGGACGAGTGGCTACACCTTC.